Listed below are T cell receptor beta chains from one sample, sequenced in a study of OX40 agonist ivuxolimab in advanced cancers. Some clones are missing from TCRdb's copy, which holds only in-frame ones; the method was immunoSEQ multiplex PCR. The table includes 20,000 to 30,000 clones, 80% to 90% detected once. This material consisted of CD4+ or CD8+ T cells sorted from blood, taken in a trial of the OX40 agonist ivuxolimab. These receptors were collected from an adult with an advanced solid tumor such as melanoma, head and neck, liver or kidney cancer. Each CDR3 is given with its conserved first and last residue. A D gene is named only where the DNA matches it firmly. Clone size is stated in some rows and not others, as once, few, many or a class when expanded.

>TRBJ1-1|.|TRBV28|TRBD1
CASSLGQGNTEAFF
TGTGCCAGCAGTTTAGGACAGGGAAACACTGAAGCTTTCTTT
>TRBJ2-1|.|TRBV9|TRBD1
CASSVETRGQLNNEQFF
TGTGCCAGCAGCGTAGAGACCCGGGGACAGCTAAACAATGAGCAGTTCTTC
>TRBJ2-3|.|TRBV14|TRBD2
CASSALAALTHTQYF
TGTGCCAGCAGCGCACTAGCGGCCCTCACTCATACGCAGTATTTT
>TRBJ1-2|.|TRBV2|TRBD1
CASRLGGAGYGYTF
TGTGCCAGCAGATTAGGGGGCGCCGGCTATGGCTACACCTTC
>TRBJ1-1|.|TRBV13|.
CASSLGRGNTEAFF
TGTGCCAGCAGCTTAGGCCGGGGTAACACTGAAGCTTTCTTT
>TRBJ1-1|.|TRBV7-9|TRBD1
CASSSNRGNTEAFF
TGTGCCAGCAGCTCCAACAGGGGAAACACTGAAGCTTTCTTT
>TRBJ2-7|once|TRBV10-3|.
CAISEDSYEQYF
TGTGCCATCAGTGAGGACTCCTACGAGCAGTACTTC
>TRBJ2-5|.|TRBV9|.
CASSPQTKETQYF
TGTGCCAGCAGCCCTCAGACAAAAGAGACCCAGTACTTC
>TRBJ2-1|once|TRBV4-3|.
CASSQDHRGGTYEQFF
TGCGCCAGCAGCCAAGATCACAGGGGGGGTACCTATGAGCAGTTCTTC
>TRBJ1-3|.|TRBV4-2|.
CASSQETQNSGNTIYF
TGTGCCAGCAGCCAAGAAACGCAAAACTCTGGAAACACCATATATTTT
>TRBJ1-2|.|TRBV5-1|TRBD1
CASSQDRAYGYTF
TGCGCCAGCAGCCAGGACAGGGCATATGGCTACACCTTC
>TRBJ1-2|few|TRBV27|.
CASSFRVGYGYTF
TGTGCCAGCAGTTTTAGGGTTGGCTATGGCTACACCTTC
>TRBJ2-1|.|TRBV4-2|TRBD2
CASSPSGYEQFF
TGTGCCAGCAGCCCTAGCGGCTATGAGCAGTTCTTC
>TRBJ2-3|.|TRBV5-1|TRBD2
CASSLELAEFTDTQYF
TGCGCCAGCAGCTTGGAACTAGCGGAGTTCACAGATACGCAGTATTTT
>TRBJ2-7|.|TRBV7-9|.
CASSLGDGLLEQYF
TGTGCCAGCAGCTTAGGGGACGGCCTTCTTGAGCAGTACTTC
>TRBJ2-5|.|TRBV10-3|TRBD1
CAISDRTGQETQYF
TGTGCCATCAGTGATAGGACAGGCCAAGAGACCCAGTACTTC
>TRBJ1-2|.|TRBV7-8|.
CASSYPRRGGNYGYTF
TGTGCCAGCAGCTACCCGCGCAGGGGAGGAAACTATGGCTACACCTTC
>TRBJ1-3|.|TRBV7-8|.
CASSAQGRSGNTIYF
TGTGCCAGCAGCGCACAGGGCCGCTCTGGAAACACCATATATTTT
>TRBJ2-1|.|TRBV4-1|TRBD2
CASSHPSSGSAPHNEQFF
TGCGCCAGCAGCCACCCCTCTAGCGGGAGTGCCCCACACAATGAGCAGTTCTTC
>TRBJ2-2|once|TRBV9|TRBD2
CASSGRPSGPFTGELFF
TGTGCCAGCAGCGGACGGCCTAGCGGGCCTTTCACCGGGGAGCTGTTTTTT
>TRBJ2-7|once|TRBV6-5|TRBD2
CASSSSGTSGSYEQYF
TGTGCCAGCAGTTCCTCCGGGACTAGCGGCTCCTACGAGCAGTACTTC
>TRBJ1-6|.|TRBV30|.
CAWSGTNSPLHF
TGTGCCTGGAGTGGTACTAATTCACCCCTCCACTTT
>TRBJ2-1|.|TRBV4-1|.
CASSHPHNEQFF
TGCGCCAGCAGCCATCCCCACAATGAGCAGTTCTTC
>TRBJ1-2|medium-sized|TRBV25-1|.
CASSDTLGGASRYGYTF
TGTGCCAGCAGTGACACCCTTGGGGGGGCCTCGAGATATGGCTACACCTTC
>TRBJ2-3|few|TRBV6-4|.
CASSDGSTDTQYF
TGTGCCAGCAGTGACGGTAGCACAGATACGCAGTATTTT